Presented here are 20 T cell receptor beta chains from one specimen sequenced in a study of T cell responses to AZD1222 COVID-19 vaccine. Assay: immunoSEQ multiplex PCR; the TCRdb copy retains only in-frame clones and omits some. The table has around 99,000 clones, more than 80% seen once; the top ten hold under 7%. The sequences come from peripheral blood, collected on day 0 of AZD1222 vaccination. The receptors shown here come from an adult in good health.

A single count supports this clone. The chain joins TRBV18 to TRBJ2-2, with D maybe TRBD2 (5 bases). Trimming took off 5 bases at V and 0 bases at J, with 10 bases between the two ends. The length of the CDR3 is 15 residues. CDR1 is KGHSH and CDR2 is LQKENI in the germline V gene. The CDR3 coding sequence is TGTGCCAGCTCAGGACTCAGCGCGAACACCGGGGAGCTGTTTTTT. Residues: CASSGLSANTGELFF.

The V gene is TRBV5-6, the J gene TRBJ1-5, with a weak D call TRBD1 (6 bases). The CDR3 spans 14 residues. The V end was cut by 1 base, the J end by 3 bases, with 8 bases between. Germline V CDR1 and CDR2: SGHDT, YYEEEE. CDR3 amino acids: CASSLTGYNQPQHF. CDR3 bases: TGTGCCAGCAGCTTGACAGGGTACAATCAGCCCCAGCATTTT.

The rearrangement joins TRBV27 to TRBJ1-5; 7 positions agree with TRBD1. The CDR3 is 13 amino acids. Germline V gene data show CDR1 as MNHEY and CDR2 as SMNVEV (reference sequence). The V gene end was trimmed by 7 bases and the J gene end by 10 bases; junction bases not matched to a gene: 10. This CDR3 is CASMGQGVPPQHF. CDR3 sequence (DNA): TGTGCCAGCATGGGGCAGGGGGTTCCCCCCCAGCATTTT.

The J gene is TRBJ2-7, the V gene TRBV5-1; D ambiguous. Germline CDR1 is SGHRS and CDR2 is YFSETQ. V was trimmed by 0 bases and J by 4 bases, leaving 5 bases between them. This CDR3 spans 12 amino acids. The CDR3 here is CASSLEPYEQYF. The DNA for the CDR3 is TGCGCCAGCAGCTTGGAGCCGTACGAGCAGTACTTC.

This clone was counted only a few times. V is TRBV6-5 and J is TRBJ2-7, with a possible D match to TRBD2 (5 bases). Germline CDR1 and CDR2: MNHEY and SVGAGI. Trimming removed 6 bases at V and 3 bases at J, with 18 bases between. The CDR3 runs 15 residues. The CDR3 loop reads CASRRHGIGSYEQYF. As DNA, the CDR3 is TGTGCCAGCAGGAGGCACGGGATCGGAAGCTACGAGCAGTACTTC.

The CDR3 region has the DNA TGCGCCAGCAGCTGGGGGACAGGGAACACTGAAGCTTTCTTT. Translated: CASSWGTGNTEAFF. V gene TRBV5-1 combines with J gene TRBJ1-1; 8 positions match TRBD1. The V and J ends lost 3 bases and 1 base, in that order; junction bases with no gene match: 2. Germline values: CDR1 SGHRS, CDR2 YFSETQ. The CDR3 totals 14 residues.

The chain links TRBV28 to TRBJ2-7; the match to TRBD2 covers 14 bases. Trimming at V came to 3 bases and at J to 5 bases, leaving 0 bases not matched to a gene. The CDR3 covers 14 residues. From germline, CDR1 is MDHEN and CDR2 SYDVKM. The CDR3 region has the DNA TGTGCCAGCAGTTTGGGACTAGCGGGAGACGAGCAGTACTTC. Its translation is CASSLGLAGDEQYF.

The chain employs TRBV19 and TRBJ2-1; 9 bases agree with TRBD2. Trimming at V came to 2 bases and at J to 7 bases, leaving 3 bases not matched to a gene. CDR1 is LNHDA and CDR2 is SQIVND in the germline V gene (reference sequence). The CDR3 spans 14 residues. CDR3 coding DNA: TGTGCCAGTAGTATAAGGACTAGCGTAAATGAGCAGTTCTTC. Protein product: CASSIRTSVNEQFF.

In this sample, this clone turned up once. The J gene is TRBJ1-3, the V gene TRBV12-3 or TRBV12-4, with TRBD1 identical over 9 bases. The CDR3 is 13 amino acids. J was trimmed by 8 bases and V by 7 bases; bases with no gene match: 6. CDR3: CASTPGQGYTIYF. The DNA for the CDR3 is TGTGCCAGCACCCCGGGACAGGGTTACACCATATATTTT.

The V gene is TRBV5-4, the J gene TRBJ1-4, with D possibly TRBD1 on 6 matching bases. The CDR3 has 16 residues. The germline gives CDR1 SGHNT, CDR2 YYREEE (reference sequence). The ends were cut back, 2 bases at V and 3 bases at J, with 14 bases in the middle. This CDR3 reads CASSLPGVSANEKLFF. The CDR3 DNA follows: TGTGCCAGCAGCTTACCAGGGGTGTCAGCTAATGAAAAACTGTTTTTT.

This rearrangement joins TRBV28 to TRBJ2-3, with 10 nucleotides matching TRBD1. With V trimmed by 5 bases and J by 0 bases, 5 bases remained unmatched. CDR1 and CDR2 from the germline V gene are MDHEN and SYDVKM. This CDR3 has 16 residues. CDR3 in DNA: TGTGCCAGCAGTACGACAGGGGGCTTGAGCACAGATACGCAGTATTTT. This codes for CASSTTGGLSTDTQYF.

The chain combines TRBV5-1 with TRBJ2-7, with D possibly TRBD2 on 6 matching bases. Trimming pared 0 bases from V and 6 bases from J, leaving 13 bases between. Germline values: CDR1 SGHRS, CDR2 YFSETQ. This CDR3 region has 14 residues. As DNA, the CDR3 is TGCGCCAGCAGCTTGGGAGGGCCCGGGGGCGAGCAGTACTTC. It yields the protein CASSLGGPGGEQYF.

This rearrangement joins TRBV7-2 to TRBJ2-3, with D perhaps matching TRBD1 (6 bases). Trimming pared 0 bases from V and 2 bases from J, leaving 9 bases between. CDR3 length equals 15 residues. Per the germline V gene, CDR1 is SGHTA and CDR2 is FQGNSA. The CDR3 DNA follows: TGTGCCAGCAGCTTAGCGGGACAACCCACAGATACGCAGTATTTT. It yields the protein CASSLAGQPTDTQYF.

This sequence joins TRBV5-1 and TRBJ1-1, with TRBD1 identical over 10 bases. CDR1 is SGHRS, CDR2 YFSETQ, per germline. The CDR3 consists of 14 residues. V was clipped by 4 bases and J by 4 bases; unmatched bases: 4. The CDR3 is CASSLRTGGTEAFF. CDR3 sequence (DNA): TGCGCCAGCAGCCTCCGGACAGGGGGCACTGAAGCTTTCTTT.

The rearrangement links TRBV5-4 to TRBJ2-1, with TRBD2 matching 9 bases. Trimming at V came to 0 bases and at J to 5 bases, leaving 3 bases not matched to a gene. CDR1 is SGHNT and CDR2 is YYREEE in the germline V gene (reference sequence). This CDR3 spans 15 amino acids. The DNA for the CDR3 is TGTGCCAGCAGCTTGGGACTAGCGGCGAACAATGAGCAGTTCTTC. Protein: CASSLGLAANNEQFF.

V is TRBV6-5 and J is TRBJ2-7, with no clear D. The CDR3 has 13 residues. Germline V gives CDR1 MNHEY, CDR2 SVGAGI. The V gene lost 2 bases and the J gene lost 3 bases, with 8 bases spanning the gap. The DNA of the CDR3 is TGTGCCAGCAGTTACGCTGTCGGCTACGAGCAGTACTTC. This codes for CASSYAVGYEQYF.

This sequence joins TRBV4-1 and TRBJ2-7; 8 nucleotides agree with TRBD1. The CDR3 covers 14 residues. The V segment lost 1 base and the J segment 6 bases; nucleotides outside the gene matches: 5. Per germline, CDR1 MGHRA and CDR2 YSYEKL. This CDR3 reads CASSQVRQGSEQYF. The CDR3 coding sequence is TGCGCCAGCAGCCAAGTACGACAGGGGAGCGAGCAGTACTTC.

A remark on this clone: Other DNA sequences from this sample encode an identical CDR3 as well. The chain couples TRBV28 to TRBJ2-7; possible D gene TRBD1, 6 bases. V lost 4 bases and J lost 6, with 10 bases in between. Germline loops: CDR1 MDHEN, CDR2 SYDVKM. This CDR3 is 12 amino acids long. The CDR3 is CASSSGTSEQYF. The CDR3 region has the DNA TGTGCCAGCAGTTCCGGGACAAGCGAGCAGTACTTC. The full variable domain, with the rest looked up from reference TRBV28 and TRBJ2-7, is DVKVTQSSRYLVKRTGEKVFLECVQDMDHENMFWYRQDPGLGLRLIYFSYDVKMKEKGDIPEGYSVSREKKERFSLILESASTNQTSMYLCASSSGTSEQYFGPGTRLTVT.

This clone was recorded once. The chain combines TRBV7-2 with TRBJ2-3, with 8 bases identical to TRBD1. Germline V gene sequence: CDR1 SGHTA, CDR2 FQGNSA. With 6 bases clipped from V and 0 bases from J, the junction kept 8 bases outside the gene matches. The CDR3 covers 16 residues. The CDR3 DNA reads TGTGCCAGCAGTTTTGGACAGGGCGTTAGCACAGATACGCAGTATTTT. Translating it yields CASSFGQGVSTDTQYF.

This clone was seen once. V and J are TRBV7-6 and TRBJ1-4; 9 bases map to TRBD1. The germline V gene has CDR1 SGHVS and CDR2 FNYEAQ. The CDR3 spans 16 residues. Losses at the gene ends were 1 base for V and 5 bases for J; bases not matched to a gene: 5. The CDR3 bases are TGTGCCAGCAGCTTAGGGAGGACAGGGGTAAATGAAAAACTGTTTTTT. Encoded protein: CASSLGRTGVNEKLFF. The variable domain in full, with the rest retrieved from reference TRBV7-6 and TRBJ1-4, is GAGVSQSPRYKVTKRGQDVALRCDPISGHVSLYWYRQALGQGPEFLTYFNYEAQQDKSGLPNDRFSAERPEGSISTLTIQRTEQRDSAMYRCASSLGRTGVNEKLFFGSGTQLSVL.